Below are 32 T cell receptor beta chains sequenced from a single sample in a study of CD8+ T cells in alopecia areata. Documented treatment: oral pan-JAK inhibitor, 5-10 mg twice daily. The authors extracted RNA and reverse transcribed it into cDNA as the sequencing template. Libraries were prepared by immunoSEQ multiplex PCR; TCRdb keeps only in-frame clonotypes and omits some of them. The sample includes 150,000 to 200,000 clones, roughly 60% of them seen just once. Specimen: CD4+ T cells sorted from blood, collected at week 24, from a patient treated with tofacitinib. These receptors were obtained from a human donor with alopecia areata.

The chain is built from TRBV30 and TRBJ2-7; 7 nucleotides match TRBD2. Germline trimming cut 4 bases from V and 6 bases from J; bases unmatched to any gene: 9. The CDR3 has 13 amino acids. From germline, CDR1 is GTSNPN and CDR2 SVGIG (reference sequence). The DNA for the CDR3 is TGTGCCTGGACCGCCTTGGGCGGGGGCGAGCAGTACTTC. It specifies CAWTALGGGEQYF.

This clone was detected only a few times. DNA for the CDR3: TGCGCCAGCAGCTACGGGGGAAACACTGAAGCTTTCTTT. As protein: CASSYGGNTEAFF. This sequence joins TRBV5-1 and TRBJ1-1; tentative D call: TRBD1 (5 bases). This CDR3 spans 13 amino acids. The ends were cut back, 3 bases at V and 2 bases at J, with 8 bases in the middle. The germline V gene encodes CDR1 SGHRS and CDR2 YFSETQ.

J is TRBJ1-1 and V is TRBV29-1; D ambiguous. The CDR3 covers 12 residues. Germline V CDR1 and CDR2: SQVTM, ANQGSEA. Trimming pared 4 bases from V and 11 bases from J, leaving 17 bases between. The CDR3 reads CSVGNSGSSAFF. As DNA, the CDR3 is TGCAGCGTTGGGAATTCAGGATCGAGCGCTTTCTTT.

A note on this clone: This specimen includes other DNA sequences encoding the same CDR3. V is TRBV5-1 and J is TRBJ1-1; 8 positions match TRBD1. Trimming cost V 1 base and J 1 base; bases outside gene matches: 0. This CDR3 comprises 14 residues. CDR1 is SGHRS and CDR2 is YFSETQ in the germline V gene. The chain's CDR3 is CASSLQGANTEAFF. CDR3 coding DNA: TGCGCCAGCAGCTTGCAGGGGGCGAACACTGAAGCTTTCTTT.

Only one count was recorded for this clone. This rearrangement joins TRBV5-1 to TRBJ2-5; 9 bases map to TRBD1. Germline V CDR1 and CDR2: SGHRS, YFSETQ. CDR3 size: 16 residues. The J segment lost 0 bases and the V segment lost 4 bases, leaving 7 bases of the junction unmatched. The DNA of the CDR3 is TGCGCCAGCAGCGAGGGACAGGGAAACCACCAAGAGACCCAGTACTTC. Translated, it gives CASSEGQGNHQETQYF.

The CDR3 protein is CARPGEEGYTF. The CDR3 nucleotides read TGTGCCAGGCCAGGGGAGGAAGGCTACACCTTC. This chain connects TRBV2 to TRBJ1-2; D is perhaps TRBD1 (6 bases). Trimming left V 9 bases short and J 8 bases short, with 13 bases between. CDR1 and CDR2 from the germline V gene are SNHLY and FYNNEI. The CDR3 is 11 residues long. Variable domain in full (rest from reference TRBV2 and TRBJ1-2): EPEVTQTPSHQVTQMGQEVILRCVPISNHLYFYWYRQILGQKVEFLVSFYNNEISEKSEIFDDQFSVERPDGSNFTLKIRSTKLEDSAMYFCARPGEEGYTFGSGTRLTVV.

A single count supports this clone. This chain links TRBV2 with TRBJ2-7; D may be TRBD1 (6 bases). The CDR3 is 13 residues long. Germline values: CDR1 SNHLY, CDR2 FYNNEI. The V end was cut by 6 bases, the J end by 5 bases, with 14 bases between. CDR3 amino acids: CASRQGQFDEQYF. CDR3 in DNA: TGTGCCAGCAGGCAAGGACAGTTCGACGAGCAGTACTTC.

The rearrangement links TRBV5-6 to TRBJ2-3, with D unclear. Germline loops: CDR1 SGHDT, CDR2 YYEEEE. Trimming stripped 4 bases from V and 3 bases from J, with 15 bases between. The CDR3 runs 15 residues. The chain's CDR3 is CASSTGPVRTDTQYF. In DNA, the CDR3 is TGTGCCAGCAGCACTGGCCCGGTTAGGACAGATACGCAGTATTTT.

This rearrangement joins TRBV7-2 to TRBJ2-3; 11 bases fit TRBD2. Germline assignment: CDR1 SGHTA and CDR2 FQGNSA. The trim removed 1 base at V and 5 bases at J, leaving 8 bases unmatched. This CDR3 comprises 17 residues. The CDR3: CASSLGFSGGAEDTQYF. The CDR3 DNA reads as TGTGCCAGCAGCTTAGGGTTTAGCGGGGGGGCTGAAGATACGCAGTATTTT.

The genes are TRBV7-7 and TRBJ2-1; D gene uncertain. The germline CDR1 and CDR2 sequences are SSHAT and FNYEAQ (reference sequence). V lost 5 bases and J 9 bases, leaving 11 bases between the germline ends. CDR3 length: 12 residues. CDR3 DNA: TGTGCCAGCAGCGCCATAGTGGGTGAGCAGTTCTTC. Its protein product is CASSAIVGEQFF.

This clone was picked up a small number of times. V usage is TRBV4-1 and J usage is TRBJ1-1; maybe TRBD1 (5 bases). CDR1 is MGHRA and CDR2 is YSYEKL in the germline V gene. This CDR3 region has 15 residues. With 1 base removed from V and 1 base from J, the gap between germline ends came to 10 bases. In DNA, the CDR3 is TGCGCCAGCAGCCAAGTTTCGGGGACGAACACTGAAGCTTTCTTT. It specifies CASSQVSGTNTEAFF.

A few counts support this clone. The chain combines TRBV29-1 with TRBJ2-2; D perhaps matches TRBD1 (5 bases). There are 15 residues in the CDR3. The V gene lost 7 bases and the J gene lost 0 bases, with 15 bases spanning the gap. Germline V CDR1 and CDR2: SQVTM, ANQGSEA. The CDR3 nucleotides read TGCAGCGCCGTCCCAGGGTCGGCGAACACCGGGGAGCTGTTTTTT. It encodes CSAVPGSANTGELFF.

The count of this clone is one. The J gene is TRBJ2-5, the V gene TRBV7-3; D remains unclear. V lost 5 bases, J lost 4 bases, and 14 bases lay in between. Germline V gives CDR1 SGHTA, CDR2 FQGTGA. This CDR3 has 14 residues. The CDR3 loop reads CASSPQSGSETQYF. The CDR3 region has the DNA TGTGCCAGCAGCCCTCAATCGGGCTCAGAGACCCAGTACTTC.

This sequence joins TRBV29-1 and TRBJ2-2; D tentatively reads TRBD1 or TRBD2 (6 bases each). CDR3 size: 13 residues. Trimming cost V 6 bases and J 4 bases, with 12 bases left between them. From germline, CDR1 is SQVTM and CDR2 ANQGSEA. The CDR3 DNA follows: TGCAGCGTGGGGGGACACTCCACCGGGGAGCTGTTTTTT. Amino acid sequence: CSVGGHSTGELFF.

This clone has a handful of counts. The chain employs TRBV29-1 and TRBJ2-7; no reliable D call. V was trimmed by 4 bases and J by 2 bases, leaving 9 bases between them. Per germline, CDR1 SQVTM and CDR2 ANQGSEA. The CDR3 contains 12 residues. The CDR3 region is CSVADGTYEQYF. Here the CDR3 DNA reads TGCAGCGTTGCGGACGGAACCTACGAGCAGTACTTC.

Concerning this clone: This sample also contains other DNA sequences that code for the same CDR3. This sequence joins TRBV9 and TRBJ2-7; no firm D call. Trimming left V 4 bases short and J 4 bases short, with 9 bases between. CDR1 and CDR2 from the germline V gene are SGDLS and YYNGEE. The CDR3 length is 12 residues. DNA for the CDR3: TGTGCCAGCAGCAGAGACGGGTACGAGCAGTACTTC. Its translation: CASSRDGYEQYF.

This clone was observed a handful of times. This rearrangement joins TRBV7-2 to TRBJ1-5; D uncertain. CDR1 and CDR2 from the germline V gene are SGHTA and FQGNSA. V gave up 4 bases and J gave up 4 bases, with 5 bases separating them. This CDR3 contains 12 residues. CDR3 residues: CASSSGNQPQHF. Here the CDR3 DNA reads TGTGCCAGCAGCTCCGGGAATCAGCCCCAGCATTTT.

This clone has a handful of counts. The genes are TRBV10-3 and TRBJ2-3, with a tentative D call TRBD1 (6 bases). The CDR3 runs 15 residues. Trimming took 6 bases from V and 2 from J, leaving 15 bases between them. The germline gives CDR1 ENHRY, CDR2 SYGVKD. CDR3 region: CAIRGDIQNTDTQYF. The CDR3 DNA sequence: TGTGCCATCAGGGGGGACATACAGAACACAGATACGCAGTATTTT.

This chain joins TRBV7-9 and TRBJ1-2, with D perhaps TRBD1 (6 bases). Germline V gene sequence: CDR1 SEHNR, CDR2 FQNEAQ (reference sequence). Trimming shortened V by 5 bases and J by 8 bases, and 18 bases separated the two germline ends. There are 14 residues in the CDR3. The CDR3 region has the DNA TGTGCCAGCAGCGCTGGGGGCAGGGCTGGCGGCTACACCTTC. It specifies CASSAGGRAGGYTF.

The genes are TRBV2 and TRBJ2-1; D remains unclear. In germline, CDR1 is SNHLY, CDR2 FYNNEI. The CDR3 covers 11 residues. With 4 bases removed from V and 8 bases from J, the gap between germline ends came to 6 bases. CDR3 protein: CASSVGDEQFF. DNA for the CDR3: TGTGCCAGCAGTGTTGGAGATGAGCAGTTCTTC.

The chain is built from TRBV7-2 and TRBJ2-1; 8 bases agree with TRBD2. The trim removed 3 bases at V and 0 bases at J, leaving 4 bases unmatched. Germline loops: CDR1 SGHTA, CDR2 FQGNSA. The CDR3 is 16 amino acids. This CDR3 is CASSFVGTSSYNEQFF. In DNA form, the CDR3 reads TGTGCCAGCAGCTTTGTGGGGACTAGCTCCTACAATGAGCAGTTCTTC.

The chain is built from TRBV29-1 and TRBJ1-2; D remains unclear. The V gene's germline CDR1 is SQVTM and CDR2 ANQGSEA. The length of the CDR3 is 13 residues. Between the trimmed V and J ends, which lost 4 bases and 11 bases, there was a span of 20 bases. The CDR3 region is CSVVSEIRTGYTF. The CDR3 region has the DNA TGCAGCGTTGTTTCAGAAATAAGAACTGGTTACACCTTC.

The V call is TRBV9, the J call TRBJ1-5, with D possibly matching TRBD1 (5 bases). This CDR3 contains 14 residues. Trimming shortened V by 3 bases and J by 4 bases, and 11 bases separated the two germline ends. CDR1 and CDR2 from the germline V gene are SGDLS and YYNGEE. CDR3: CASSGSGPNQPQHF. The CDR3 DNA is TGTGCCAGCAGCGGCTCAGGGCCTAATCAGCCCCAGCATTTT.

J is TRBJ1-1 and V is TRBV5-1; 8 nucleotides agree with TRBD1. In germline, CDR1 is SGHRS, CDR2 YFSETQ. This CDR3 spans 18 amino acids. J lost 0 bases, V lost 4 bases, and 14 bases had no gene match. CDR3 DNA sequence: TGCGCCAGCAGCGCGGTGAGACAGGGGATTGGGATGAACACTGAAGCTTTCTTT. It specifies CASSAVRQGIGMNTEAFF.

This chain joins TRBV9 and TRBJ2-3; 10 nucleotides line up with TRBD2. Per germline, CDR1 SGDLS and CDR2 YYNGEE. CDR3 length: 16 residues. After removal of 5 bases from V and 2 bases from J, the junction contained 8 bases not matched to a gene. The CDR3 DNA reads as TGTGCCAGCAGTCTTACTAGCGGGGTACCCACAGATACGCAGTATTTT. Amino acids: CASSLTSGVPTDTQYF.

This sequence joins TRBV4-3 and TRBJ2-7; D uncertain. The length of the CDR3 is 17 residues. V lost 0 bases and J lost 0, with 15 bases in between. The germline gives CDR1 LGHNA, CDR2 YSLEER. This CDR3 reads CASSQEVGGPGSYEQYF. The CDR3 coding sequence is TGCGCCAGCAGCCAAGAAGTGGGCGGCCCAGGCTCCTACGAGCAGTACTTC.

This clone was counted between two and nine times. The chain's CDR3 is CSASTADTQYF. CDR3 coding DNA: TGCAGTGCCTCGACGGCAGATACGCAGTATTTT. V usage is TRBV20-1 and J usage is TRBJ2-3; no firm D call. The ends were cut back, 6 bases at V and 4 bases at J, with 8 bases in the middle. Looked up from germline, CDR1 is DFQATT and CDR2 is SNEGSKA (reference sequence). The CDR3 has 11 amino acids.

The chain combines TRBV30 with TRBJ1-2; a weak D match, TRBD1 (6 bases). The germline CDR1 and CDR2 sequences are GTSNPN and SVGIG (reference sequence). The CDR3 covers 11 residues. V lost 6 bases, J lost 2 bases, and 7 bases lay in between. The CDR3 loop is CACTGNYGYTF. In DNA, the CDR3 is TGTGCCTGTACAGGGAACTATGGCTACACCTTC.

In the case of this clone: At one of its ends the junction is not consistent with the germline gene, which may arise from a read error. The chain employs TRBV5-6 and TRBJ1-5; no reliable D call. The CDR3 extends over 14 amino acids. Germline V CDR1 and CDR2: SGHDT, YYEEEE. The CDR3 coding sequence is TGCGCCAGCAGCTTGGAGGCCAGCAATCAGCCCCAGCATTTT. Translating it yields CASSLEASNQPQHF. The full variable domain, in which reference TRBV5-6 and TRBJ1-5 provide the parts outside the CDR3, is DAGVTQSPTHLIKTRGQQVTLRCSPKSGHDTVSWYQQALGQGPQFIFQYYEEEERQRGNFPDRFSGHQFPNYSSELNVNALLLGDSALYLCASSLEASNQPQHFGDGTRLSIL.

There are a few counts of this clone. J is TRBJ2-7 and V is TRBV28; tentative D call: TRBD1 (6 bases). Germline V gives CDR1 MDHEN, CDR2 SYDVKM. Trimming stripped 8 bases from V and 1 base from J, with 9 bases between. This CDR3 region has 12 residues. DNA for the CDR3: TGTGCCAGCGGAACAGGGTCCTACGAGCAGTACTTC. Amino acids: CASGTGSYEQYF. Using reference TRBV28 and TRBJ2-7 for the parts outside the CDR3, the full variable domain is DVKVTQSSRYLVKRTGEKVFLECVQDMDHENMFWYRQDPGLGLRLIYFSYDVKMKEKGDIPEGYSVSREKKERFSLILESASTNQTSMYLCASGTGSYEQYFGPGTRLTVT.

In its sample, this clone was seen a few times. V and J are TRBV5-6 and TRBJ2-7, with D perhaps TRBD1 (6 bases). This CDR3 spans 14 amino acids. Trimming took off 4 bases at V and 6 bases at J, with 17 bases between the two ends. Germline V gene lookup returns CDR1 SGHDT and CDR2 YYEEEE. The CDR3 bases are TGTGCCAGCAGCATTTCAGGGGTATCTACCGAGCAGTACTTC. The encoded protein is CASSISGVSTEQYF.

The V and J genes are TRBV19 and TRBJ2-5, with 7 nucleotides matching TRBD1. Losses at the gene ends were 5 bases for V and 5 bases for J; bases not matched to a gene: 8. The V gene's germline CDR1 is LNHDA and CDR2 SQIVND (reference sequence). CDR3 length: 14 amino acids. The CDR3 loop is CASSGRQGWETQYF. The CDR3 region has the DNA TGTGCCAGTAGTGGACGACAGGGATGGGAGACCCAGTACTTC.